Listed below are T cell receptor beta chains from one sample, sequenced in a study of memory CD4+ T cells and cytomegalovirus serostatus. Produced via immunoSEQ multiplex PCR; TCRdb's table is partial and in-frame only. The repertoire consists of roughly 56,000 clones, with more than 75% occurring once and the leading ten covering 0.4%. The specimen sequenced was memory CD4+ T cells from blood. Source of these receptors: an adult in good health and CMV-seronegative. The conserved cysteine and the conserved F or W are not part of the CDR3 here. Fields, in order: J gene, V gene, CDR3 protein.

>TRBJ1-2|TRBV7-3
ASSLGPNYGYT
>TRBJ1-2|TRBV19
ASSILQGSNYGYT
>TRBJ2-1|TRBV11-1
ASRALAGGPYNEQF
>TRBJ2-5|TRBV29-1
SVEMGGRGETQY
>TRBJ2-7|TRBV4-3
ASSQGTNRVDEQY
>TRBJ1-1|TRBV2
ASRPGQGASEAF
>TRBJ2-5|TRBV11-3
ASSLGTPGGETQY
>TRBJ1-2|TRBV19
ASSIGGQVYGYT
>TRBJ2-5|TRBV5-4
ASSLEQGWEETQY
>TRBJ1-2|TRBV27
ASRADRAHGYT
>TRBJ1-4|TRBV7-9
ASSRDRGQGNEKLF
>TRBJ1-4|TRBV15
ATSDYTGPNEKLF
>TRBJ1-1|TRBV30
AWRRRDRGLLIAEAF
>TRBJ1-3|TRBV11-2
ASSLESGNTIY
>TRBJ1-5|TRBV7-9
ASSPGRTGNQPQH
>TRBJ1-4|TRBV30
AWSSSVEKLF
>TRBJ2-1|TRBV28
ASFEGGQVMADEQF
>TRBJ1-4|TRBV5-1
ASSLSTATNEKLF
>TRBJ2-1|TRBV5-6
ASSLIGNNEQF
>TRBJ2-3|TRBV30
AWSVSGGTDTQY
>TRBJ1-5|TRBV5-6
ASSYGREGNQPQH
>TRBJ2-7|TRBV5-5
ASSLHTRYEQY
>TRBJ2-7|TRBV4-3
ASSQDRRAYEQY
>TRBJ1-1|TRBV5-1
ASSLTGATEAF
>TRBJ2-5|TRBV7-3
ASSRTGFSGETQY
>TRBJ2-1|TRBV14
ASSHHPGLAGNEQF
>TRBJ1-4|TRBV7-3
ASSLPRGRLNEKLF
>TRBJ1-4|TRBV19
ASSPQRRATNEKLF
>TRBJ2-2|TRBV4-2
ASSQAKGRGDIGELF
>TRBJ1-5|TRBV5-1
ASSLDNREQGNQPQH
>TRBJ1-1|TRBV20-1
SAPRNTEAF
>TRBJ2-7|TRBV27
ASSSRLTSSYEQY
>TRBJ2-7|TRBV5-1
ASSLGSQTHAYEQY
>TRBJ1-5|TRBV4-3
ASSQQTNRAQH
>TRBJ2-3|TRBV7-9
ASSYPFGTSFFTDTQY